A selection of T cell receptor beta chains follows, all from one sample in a study of CD8+ T cells in alopecia areata. The protocol was immunoSEQ multiplex PCR, while the TCRdb copy is restricted to in-frame clones and leaves out a portion. The sample contains about 140,000 clones, around 50% of which appear only once. The input for sequencing was CD8+ T cells sorted from blood, taken at week 4, from a patient treated with tofacitinib. These receptors were taken from a human donor with alopecia areata. CDR3s include the opening cysteine and the closing phenylalanine or tryptophan. The D gene is left open where the match is weak. Clone size is given for some rows only: seen once, a few or many times, or a class if the clone is expanded.

D gene: .
clone size: .
V gene: TRBV27
J gene: TRBJ2-3
CDR3 DNA: TGTGCCAGCAGTTTGGTGACAGCATCTAGCACAGATACGCAGTATTTT
CDR3 protein: CASSLVTASSTDTQYF

D gene: .
clone size: few
V gene: TRBV12-5
J gene: TRBJ1-1
CDR3 DNA: TGTGCTAGTGGTTTGGACAGGAACACTGAAGCTTTCTTT
CDR3 protein: CASGLDRNTEAFF

D gene: .
clone size: few
V gene: TRBV19
J gene: TRBJ2-3
CDR3 DNA: TGTGCCAGTAATGGAGACTCTCCCGCAGATACGCAGTATTTT
CDR3 protein: CASNGDSPADTQYF

D gene: .
clone size: .
V gene: TRBV29-1
J gene: TRBJ1-2
CDR3 DNA: TGCAGCGGGGGGGCCAACGACTATGGCTACACCTTC
CDR3 protein: CSGGANDYGYTF

D gene: TRBD1
clone size: .
V gene: TRBV5-4
J gene: TRBJ1-2
CDR3 DNA: TGTGCCAGCAGCAATACAGGGGGCAACTATGGCTACACCTTC
CDR3 protein: CASSNTGGNYGYTF

D gene: .
clone size: few
V gene: TRBV10-3
J gene: TRBJ2-1
CDR3 DNA: TGTGCCATCAGAGGTGGCCATGAGCAGTTCTTC
CDR3 protein: CAIRGGHEQFF

D gene: .
clone size: .
V gene: TRBV11-2
J gene: TRBJ2-1
CDR3 DNA: TGTGCCAGCAGCCAGGGACCTGACAGTTGGAATGAGCAGTTCTTC
CDR3 protein: CASSQGPDSWNEQFF

D gene: .
clone size: few
V gene: TRBV11-2
J gene: TRBJ1-1
CDR3 DNA: TGTGCCAGCAGCTTAGTTGTACGAGGGGACACTGAAGCTTTCTTT
CDR3 protein: CASSLVVRGDTEAFF

D gene: TRBD1
clone size: .
V gene: TRBV27
J gene: TRBJ2-7
CDR3 DNA: TGTGCCAGCAGTGAGGGACAGGGGGCGGGTGAGCAGTACTTC
CDR3 protein: CASSEGQGAGEQYF

D gene: .
clone size: .
V gene: TRBV27
J gene: TRBJ2-3
CDR3 DNA: TGTGCCAGCAGTCCGCGGGACCACTACACAGATACGCAGTATTTT
CDR3 protein: CASSPRDHYTDTQYF

D gene: .
clone size: many
V gene: TRBV6-6
J gene: TRBJ1-5
CDR3 DNA: TGTGCCAGCCGCTCGTCCGGGGACGTCAATCAGCCCCAGCATTTT
CDR3 protein: CASRSSGDVNQPQHF